The TCR beta chain under discussion was sequenced for a study of regulatory T cells in long-lasting Graves disease. As to time point: newly diagnosed GD, antithyroid drugs for less than 3 months. Generation of the TCR library employed RNA extracted from PBMCs. The germline gives CDR1 LNHDA, CDR2 SQIVND (reference sequence). There are 17 residues in the CDR3. The V gene lost 6 bases and the J gene lost 1 base, with 16 bases spanning the gap. HTBI primers from iRepertoire and Arm-PCR of CDR3 regions yielded the TCR beta libraries. From the multiplex PCR reads, TCRdb called clonotypes with MiXCR, one entry per CDR3 protein. This sample carries hundreds of thousands of distinct CDR3 sequences, about 12% of them seen once, and the ten largest clones take around 9.3%. The same sample was also used in a study of T cells in Graves' hyperthyroidism and ophthalmopathy.

V gene TRBV19 combines with J gene TRBJ2-6; D may match TRBD1 or TRBD2 (5 bases each). Sequencing was performed on peripheral blood mononuclear cells (PBMCs), taken at new diagnosis, from a patient treated with antithyroid drugs. The sequence came from a woman in her thirties with Graves disease. CDR3 sequence (DNA): TGTGCCAGTAGCCTGGGAGTTCCAGGGTCTGGGGCCAACGTCCTGACTTTC. This encodes CASSLGVPGSGANVLTF.